Each of the 6 T cell receptor beta chains below was sequenced from the same sample in a study of blood T cell repertoires in COVID-19 (dated by TCRdb to 2018 to 2021). The library was prepared using the immunoSEQ multiplex PCR assay. Drawn from immuneACCESS, this table holds only the in-frame rearrangements with V and J called that TCRdb kept. Clones are partly lost; checked studies trace under half to an unresolved V gene and leave the rest unexplained. This sample holds some 220,000 clones; approximately 85% were observed only once. The ten largest clones represent about 2.4% of the sample. Source material: peripheral blood. These receptor sequences come from a woman in her 70s with COVID-19, enrolled during active disease.

This sequence joins TRBV5-8 and TRBJ1-3; D remains ambiguous. V lost 0 bases and J 2 bases, leaving 6 bases between the germline ends. The CDR3 contains 14 residues. Germline-derived CDR1 and CDR2 are SGHTS and YDEGEE. The CDR3 DNA reads as TGTGCCAGCAGCTTGGGTGGGCCTGGAAACACCATATATTTT. Translating it yields CASSLGGPGNTIYF.

This chain uses TRBV15 with TRBJ1-5; TRBD1 matches at 7 bases. This CDR3 has 16 amino acids. Per germline, CDR1 LNHNV and CDR2 YYDKDF (reference sequence). Unmatched junction bases numbered 7, after V lost 0 bases and J lost 5 bases. CDR3 nucleotide sequence: TGTGCCACCAGCAGAGATAGAGGGACAGCCGATCAGCCCCAGCATTTT. Translated, it gives CATSRDRGTADQPQHF.

In regard to this clone: Other DNA sequences in the sample encode the same CDR3. The chain has TRBV7-2 and TRBJ2-3; 12 bases match TRBD2. With 2 bases clipped from V and 5 bases from J, the junction kept 2 bases outside the gene matches. The CDR3 sequence is 15 residues long. Germline loops: CDR1 SGHTA, CDR2 FQGNSA. CDR3 nucleotide sequence: TGTGCCAGCAGCTTACTACTAGCGGGAGGAGATACGCAGTATTTT. Its translation is CASSLLLAGGDTQYF.

The chain uses TRBV10-3 and TRBJ1-2; a weak D match, TRBD1 (6 bases). CDR3 length: 15 amino acids. Germline CDR1 ENHRY, CDR2 SYGVKD. Trimming removed 6 bases at V and 4 bases at J, with 18 bases between. CDR3 protein: CAIRGPRTAIYGYTF. The CDR3 nucleotides read TGTGCCATCAGGGGGCCCCGGACAGCGATCTATGGCTACACCTTC.

This CDR3 reads CASSEVASGSRNYGYTF. The CDR3 coding sequence is TGTGCCAGCAGTGAAGTGGCCTCTGGCAGTCGCAACTATGGCTACACCTTC. The chain uses TRBV6-1 and TRBJ1-2; D gene uncertain. V lost 1 base and J lost 2, with 17 bases in between. CDR1 MNHNS and CDR2 SASEGT come from the germline V gene. This CDR3 has 17 residues.

As for this clone: The sample has other DNA sequences that encode this CDR3 too. The chain joins TRBV12-3 or TRBV12-4 to TRBJ2-3; unclear D gene. This CDR3 spans 13 amino acids. Trimming left V 3 bases short and J 1 base short, with 5 bases between. In DNA, the CDR3 is TGTGCCAGCAGTTTCTCCGGCACAGATACGCAGTATTTT. It yields the protein CASSFSGTDTQYF.